This T cell receptor beta chain was found in a study of blood T cells in healthy people across ages. The authors ran a second PCR of roughly 6 to 12 cycles using a sample-barcoded 5' primer and a J-beta primer mix. TCRdb re-called the 5' RACE reads through MiXCR, storing one row per CDR3 protein. Of 1 million or so distinct CDR3 sequences listed, less than 25% were seen once; the top ten hold around 0.75%. This clonotype was picked up a small number of times. The CDR3 length is 14 residues. With 3 bases removed from V and 1 base from J, the gap between germline ends came to 6 bases. Germline-derived CDR1 and CDR2 are SNHLY and FYNNEI. These data also featured in a second study, about T cells of mothers and their children. That work contributes: Over 8 million TCR beta CDR3 reads were obtained from each mother, and some 3.2 million from each child.

The sequence was obtained from a girl under 10 years old in good health. Sequencing was performed on blood. J is TRBJ2-2 and V is TRBV2; D not certain. The CDR3 region is CASSDAWNTGELFF. The CDR3 nucleotides are TGTGCCAGCAGTGACGCCTGGAACACCGGGGAGCTGTTTTTT. Full variable domain (rest looked up from reference TRBV2 and TRBJ2-2): EPEVTQTPSHQVTQMGQEVILRCVPISNHLYFYWYRQILGQKVEFLVSFYNNEISEKSEIFDDQFSVERPDGSNFTLKIRSTKLEDSAMYFCASSDAWNTGELFFGEGSRLTVL.